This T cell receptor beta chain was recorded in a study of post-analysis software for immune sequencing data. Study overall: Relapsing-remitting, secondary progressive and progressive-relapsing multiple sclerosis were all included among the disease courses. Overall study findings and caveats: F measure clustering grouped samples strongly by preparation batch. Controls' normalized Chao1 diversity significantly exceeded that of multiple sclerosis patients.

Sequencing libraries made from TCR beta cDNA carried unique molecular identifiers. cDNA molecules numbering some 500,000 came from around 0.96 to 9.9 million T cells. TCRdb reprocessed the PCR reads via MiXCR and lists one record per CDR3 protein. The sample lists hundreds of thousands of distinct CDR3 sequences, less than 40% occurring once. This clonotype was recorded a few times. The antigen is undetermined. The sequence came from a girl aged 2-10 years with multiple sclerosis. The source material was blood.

The CDR3 loop reads CASSQDGHTEAFF. In nucleotides, the CDR3 is TGCGCCAGCAGCCAAGATGGGCACACTGAAGCTTTCTTT. This chain links TRBV4-3 with TRBJ1-1; D is ambiguous. CDR3 length: 13 residues. V lost 0 bases, J lost 3 bases, and 5 bases lay in between. Germline loops: CDR1 LGHNA, CDR2 YSLEER.